This T cell receptor (beta chain) emerged from a study of blood T cell repertoires in COVID-19. Study information: The United States, Italy and Spain supplied acute and convalescent COVID-19 samples. PBMCs, B-cell-depleted T cells, or T cells provided the cDNA or gDNA that made up the material.

Germline CDR1 and CDR2: SNHLY and FYNNEI. The CDR3 sequence is 14 residues long. Trimming stripped 6 bases from V and 0 bases from J, with 11 bases between. Methods used by the authors: Reference gene primer amplification yielded estimated nucleated cell counts. Method: immunoSEQ multiplex PCR; TCRdb's copy keeps in-frame clones and lacks some. Clone size and V and J calls were adopted from that table, with D and trimming inferred from the DNA. The sample includes 390,000 or so clones, 75% to 90% seen only once; the top ten take approximately 1.5%. This clone was counted only a few times. Source material: peripheral blood. This chain uses TRBV2 with TRBJ1-1; D unresolved. This sequence was found in a woman aged 25 to 39 with active or convalescent COVID-19. CDR3 loop: CASSASRVNTEAFF. Here the CDR3 DNA reads TGTGCCAGCAGCGCCTCCCGCGTGAACACTGAAGCTTTCTTT.